The source of this TCR beta chain is a study of T cell responses to AZD1222 COVID-19 vaccine. This CDR3 comprises 16 residues. CDR1 KGHSH and CDR2 LQKENI come from the germline V gene. Deletions cut 4 bases from V and 0 bases from J, with 10 bases between. Clones were sequenced by immunoSEQ multiplex PCR, and TCRdb holds only the in-frame ones, with some missing. The table lists more than 150,000 clones, more than 85% of them singletons, with over 1.2% in the top ten. The gene calls are TRBV18 and TRBJ2-6, with D perhaps matching TRBD2 (6 bases). This receptor was taken from an adult who received the AZD1222 COVID-19 vaccine. The input for sequencing was peripheral blood, taken 28 days after the second AZD1222 dose. The CDR3 spells CASSRGVSSGANVLTF. The CDR3 DNA is TGTGCCAGCTCACGCGGGGTGAGCTCTGGGGCCAACGTCCTGACTTTC.